This T cell receptor (beta chain) was sequenced during a study of blood T cell repertoires in COVID-19. Germline V gene lookup returns CDR1 SGHDN and CDR2 FVKESK. CDR3 length equals 13 residues. V lost 3 bases and J lost 4, with 6 bases in between. In the study's own analysis: For nucleated cells, counts were estimated from reference gene primer amplification. Profiling relied on immunoSEQ multiplex PCR, and the TCRdb table lists in-frame clones only, not all of them. V and J calls and clone size are those listed in that table; D and trimming were worked out from the DNA. Of more than 400,000 clones listed, approximately 85% are singletons.

The sample taken for sequencing was peripheral blood. This chain links TRBV14 with TRBJ2-2, with a tentative D call TRBD1 (6 bases). The clonotype originates from a human donor in a cohort sampled during active COVID-19. CDR3 region: CASSHRGTGELFF. The CDR3 nucleotides read TGTGCCAGCAGCCACAGGGGCACCGGGGAGCTGTTTTTT. Using reference TRBV14 and TRBJ2-2 for the parts outside the CDR3, the full variable domain is EAGVTQFPSHSVIEKGQTVTLRCDPISGHDNLYWYRRVMGKEIKFLLHFVKESKQDESGMPNNRFLAERTGGTYSTLKVQPAELEDSGVYFCASSHRGTGELFFGEGSRLTVL.